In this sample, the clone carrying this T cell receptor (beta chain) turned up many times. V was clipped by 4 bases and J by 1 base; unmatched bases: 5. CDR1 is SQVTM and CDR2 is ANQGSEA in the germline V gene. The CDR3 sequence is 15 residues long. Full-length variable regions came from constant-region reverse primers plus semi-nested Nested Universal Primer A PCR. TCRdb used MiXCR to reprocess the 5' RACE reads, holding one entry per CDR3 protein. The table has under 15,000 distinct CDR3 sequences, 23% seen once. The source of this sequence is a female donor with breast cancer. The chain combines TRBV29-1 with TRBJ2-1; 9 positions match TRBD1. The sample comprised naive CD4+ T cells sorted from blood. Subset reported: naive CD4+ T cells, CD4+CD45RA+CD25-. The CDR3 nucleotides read TGCAGCGTTGTGGGGGACAGGGTATCCTACAATGAGCAGTTCTTC. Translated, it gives CSVVGDRVSYNEQFF.